Shown below are 20 T cell receptor beta chains from a single sample sequenced in a study of blood T cell repertoires in COVID-19. The table came from immunoSEQ multiplex PCR; TCRdb's copy has only in-frame clones and leaves some out. The top ten clones hold 2% to 2.5% of a sample with some 400,000 clones, roughly 86% of them seen once. Material: peripheral blood. The source is an older woman with COVID-19, enrolled during active disease.

The rearrangement links TRBV7-3 to TRBJ1-6; 8 bases map to TRBD1. Germline V gives CDR1 SGHTA, CDR2 FQGTGA. With 4 bases clipped from V and 9 bases from J, the junction kept 5 bases outside the gene matches. The CDR3 spans 14 residues. The CDR3 region is CASSSGQAVSPLHF. In nucleotides, the CDR3 is TGTGCCAGCAGCTCGGGACAGGCAGTTTCACCCCTCCACTTT.

This chain connects TRBV18 to TRBJ1-1; D not certain. Germline loops: CDR1 KGHSH, CDR2 LQKENI. This CDR3 is built from 15 residues. Trimming removed 4 bases at V and 0 bases at J, with 12 bases between. CDR3 protein: CASSQTQVMNTEAFF. The CDR3 DNA reads TGTGCCAGCTCACAAACGCAGGTTATGAACACTGAAGCTTTCTTT.

This chain connects TRBV4-1 to TRBJ2-3; D perhaps matches TRBD1 (5 bases). Trimming removed 6 bases at V and 0 bases at J, with 10 bases between. CDR3 length equals 14 residues. Germline V gene data show CDR1 as MGHRA and CDR2 as YSYEKL. CDR3 nucleotide sequence: TGCGCCAGCAGACTGACAGTTAGCACAGATACGCAGTATTTT. This encodes CASRLTVSTDTQYF.

This chain links TRBV2 with TRBJ2-7; 7 bases agree with TRBD1. The CDR3 spans 13 residues. CDR1 is SNHLY and CDR2 is FYNNEI in the germline V gene. Losses at the gene ends were 7 bases for V and 4 bases for J; bases not matched to a gene: 7. CDR3 DNA sequence: TGTGCCAGCAACTGGGGACAGCTGTACGAGCAGTACTTC. It encodes CASNWGQLYEQYF. Full variable domain (outside the CDR3, taken from reference TRBV2 and TRBJ2-7): EPEVTQTPSHQVTQMGQEVILRCVPISNHLYFYWYRQILGQKVEFLVSFYNNEISEKSEIFDDQFSVERPDGSNFTLKIRSTKLEDSAMYFCASNWGQLYEQYFGPGTRLTVT.

This clone is a singleton in its sample. The gene calls are TRBV4-2 and TRBJ1-1; 8 bases are shared with TRBD1. Germline loops: CDR1 LGHNA, CDR2 YNFKEQ. CDR3 length: 16 residues. With 0 bases clipped from V and 7 bases from J, the junction kept 10 bases outside the gene matches. CDR3 in amino acids: CASSQDNGRQGLEAFF. The DNA of the CDR3 is TGTGCCAGCAGCCAAGATAATGGGAGACAGGGGCTTGAAGCTTTCTTT.

The rearrangement uses TRBV2 and TRBJ2-3; weak D call: TRBD1 (6 bases). Trimming shortened V by 6 bases and J by 2 bases, and 18 bases separated the two germline ends. The CDR3 covers 16 residues. Germline loops: CDR1 SNHLY, CDR2 FYNNEI. As DNA, the CDR3 is TGTGCCAGCAGATCACAGGCAGGGGTTGTCACAGATACGCAGTATTTT. It specifies CASRSQAGVVTDTQYF.

The chain is built from TRBV5-1 and TRBJ1-2; 9 bases map to TRBD1. In germline, CDR1 is SGHRS, CDR2 YFSETQ. The CDR3 loop spans 16 amino acids. The V gene end was trimmed by 0 bases and the J gene end by 8 bases; junction bases not matched to a gene: 11. The CDR3 here is CASSLARGQGLRGYTF. The CDR3 DNA is TGCGCCAGCAGCTTGGCCCGGGGACAGGGACTTAGAGGCTACACCTTC.

CDR3 residues: CASSRAGPYEQYF. DNA of the CDR3: TGTGCCAGCAGCCGAGCAGGCCCCTACGAGCAGTACTTC. The gene calls are TRBV3-1 (or the pseudogene TRBV3-2) and TRBJ2-7; D is ambiguous. V was pared by 4 bases and J by 2 bases, with 9 bases between. From germline, CDR1 is LGHDT and CDR2 YNNKEL (reference sequence). The CDR3 is 13 residues long.

The rearrangement links TRBV7-2 to TRBJ2-7, with 8 bases identical to TRBD1. Germline V gene lookup returns CDR1 SGHTA and CDR2 FQGNSA. The length of the CDR3 is 15 residues. The trim removed 1 base at V and 0 bases at J, leaving 2 bases unmatched. The CDR3 here is CASSLVGQASYEQYF. The CDR3 nucleotides are TGTGCCAGCAGCTTAGTGGGACAGGCCTCCTACGAGCAGTACTTC.

The V call is TRBV5-1, the J call TRBJ2-1; 12 bases line up with TRBD2. The germline V gene encodes CDR1 SGHRS and CDR2 YFSETQ. The CDR3 is 14 residues long. Trimming cost V 4 bases and J 7 bases; bases outside gene matches: 3. The CDR3 sequence: CASSRLAGANEQFF. DNA for the CDR3: TGCGCCAGCAGCCGACTAGCGGGGGCAAATGAGCAGTTCTTC.

This sequence joins TRBV5-4 and TRBJ1-1; perhaps TRBD1 as D (5 bases). The CDR3 runs to 15 residues. The V end lost 4 bases, the J end lost 0 bases, and 13 bases lay between the germline ends. Germline-derived CDR1 and CDR2 are SGHNT and YYREEE (reference sequence). This CDR3 reads CASSLDRLMNTEAFF. CDR3 nucleotides: TGTGCCAGCAGCCTAGACAGACTTATGAACACTGAAGCTTTCTTT.

This rearrangement joins TRBV11-1 to TRBJ2-1, with TRBD2 identical over 8 bases. The CDR3 sequence is 16 residues long. V dropped 2 bases and J dropped 0; count of bases not matched to a gene: 3. Germline loops: CDR1 SGHAT, CDR2 FQDESV (reference sequence). CDR3 sequence: CASSLRSGGSYNEQFF. The CDR3, as DNA: TGTGCCAGCAGCTTAAGGAGCGGGGGCTCCTACAATGAGCAGTTCTTC.

V gene TRBV5-1 combines with J gene TRBJ1-2, with TRBD1 identical over 7 bases. The CDR3 totals 14 residues. The germline gives CDR1 SGHRS, CDR2 YFSETQ. The V gene end was trimmed by 2 bases and the J gene end by 5 bases; junction bases not matched to a gene: 6. The CDR3 sequence: CASSFAGTVYGYTF. The DNA of the CDR3 is TGCGCCAGCAGCTTCGCCGGGACAGTTTATGGCTACACCTTC.

This chain uses TRBV19 with TRBJ1-6, with 7 bases aligning to TRBD1. Per germline, CDR1 LNHDA and CDR2 SQIVND (reference sequence). The junction had 5 bases not matched to a gene; V was cut back by 5 bases and J by 4 bases. This CDR3 region has 15 residues. The CDR3 region has the DNA TGTGCCAGTAGTGCCTCGGGACAGTATAATTCACCCCTCCACTTT. It codes for CASSASGQYNSPLHF. Complete variable domain (other parts from reference TRBV19 and TRBJ1-6): DGGITQSPKYLFRKEGQNVTLSCEQNLNHDAMYWYRQDPGQGLRLIYYSQIVNDFQKGDIAEGYSVSREKKESFPLTVTSAQKNPTAFYLCASSASGQYNSPLHFGNGTRLTVT.

This chain's CDR3 is CASGGSNQPQHF. CDR3 DNA sequence: TGTGCCAGCGGGGGGAGCAATCAGCCCCAGCATTTT. The chain uses TRBV2 and TRBJ1-5; perhaps TRBD1 as D (5 bases). Germline V gene data show CDR1 as SNHLY and CDR2 as FYNNEI. The CDR3 sequence is 12 residues long. V was shortened by 8 bases and J by 1 base, with 6 bases between the two germline ends.

The rearrangement links TRBV5-6 to TRBJ1-2; D not resolved. Germline CDR1 SGHDT, CDR2 YYEEEE. V was pared by 1 base and J by 4 bases, with 14 bases between. The CDR3 is 15 residues long. In DNA form, the CDR3 reads TGTGCCAGCAGCTTGTCGGGGAAGACCGCCTATGGCTACACCTTC. As protein: CASSLSGKTAYGYTF.

The CDR3 loop reads CASSLWGTKGYYGYTF. In nucleotides, the CDR3 is TGTGCCAGCAGCCTTTGGGGGACAAAGGGTTACTATGGCTACACCTTC. The chain couples TRBV3-1 (or the pseudogene TRBV3-2) to TRBJ1-2; D is possibly TRBD1 (6 bases). V shed 4 bases and J shed 3 bases, with 18 bases lying between them. The germline gives CDR1 LGHDT, CDR2 YNNKEL (reference sequence). CDR3 length: 16 amino acids.

Points on this clone: The junction departs from the called germline gene at one end, perhaps through a read error. This chain connects TRBV30 to TRBJ1-2; no reliable D call. The length of the CDR3 is 14 residues. Germline CDR1 is GTSNPN and CDR2 is SVGIG (reference sequence). CDR3 in amino acids: CAWSSGPDVGKQDF. The CDR3 DNA reads TGTGCCTGGAGTTCCGGGCCGGACGTCGGGAAGCAGGACTTC.

The chain is built from TRBV3-1 (or the pseudogene TRBV3-2) and TRBJ2-3; no definite D call. The germline V gene encodes CDR1 LGHDT and CDR2 YNNKEL (reference sequence). There are 13 residues in the CDR3. Trimming shortened V by 5 bases and J by 4 bases, and 10 bases separated the two germline ends. The CDR3 spells CASSFRRSDTQYF. In DNA, the CDR3 is TGTGCCAGCAGCTTCAGAAGATCAGATACGCAGTATTTT.

The rearrangement links TRBV7-2 to TRBJ2-6, with TRBD2 as a possible D gene (6 bases). The V gene's germline CDR1 is SGHTA and CDR2 FQGNSA. This CDR3 contains 15 residues. V was shortened by 5 bases and J by 0 bases, with 8 bases between the two germline ends. The CDR3 nucleotides are TGTGCCAGCAGCCCCGGGAGCTCTGGGGCCAACGTCCTGACTTTC. As protein: CASSPGSSGANVLTF.